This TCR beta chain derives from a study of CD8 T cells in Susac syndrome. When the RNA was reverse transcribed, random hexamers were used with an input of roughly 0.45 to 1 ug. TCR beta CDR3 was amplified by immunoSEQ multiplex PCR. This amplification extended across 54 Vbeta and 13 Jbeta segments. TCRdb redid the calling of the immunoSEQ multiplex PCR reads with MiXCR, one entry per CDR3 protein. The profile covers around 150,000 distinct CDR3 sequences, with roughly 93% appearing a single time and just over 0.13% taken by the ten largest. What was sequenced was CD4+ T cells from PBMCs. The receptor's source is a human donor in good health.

The CDR3 sequence is CASSLGTGANVLTF. CDR3 coding DNA: TGCGCCAGCAGCTTGGGTACCGGGGCCAACGTCCTGACTTTC. The genes are TRBV5-1 and TRBJ2-6; D ambiguous. This CDR3 is 14 amino acids long. Trimming shortened V by 0 bases and J by 4 bases, and 5 bases separated the two germline ends. Germline values: CDR1 SGHRS, CDR2 YFSETQ. The full variable domain, rest sourced from reference TRBV5-1 and TRBJ2-6, is KAGVTQTPRYLIKTRGQQVTLSCSPISGHRSVSWYQQTPGQGLQFLFEYFSETQRNKGNFPGRFSGRQFSNSRSEMNVSTLELGDSALYLCASSLGTGANVLTFGAGSRLTVL.